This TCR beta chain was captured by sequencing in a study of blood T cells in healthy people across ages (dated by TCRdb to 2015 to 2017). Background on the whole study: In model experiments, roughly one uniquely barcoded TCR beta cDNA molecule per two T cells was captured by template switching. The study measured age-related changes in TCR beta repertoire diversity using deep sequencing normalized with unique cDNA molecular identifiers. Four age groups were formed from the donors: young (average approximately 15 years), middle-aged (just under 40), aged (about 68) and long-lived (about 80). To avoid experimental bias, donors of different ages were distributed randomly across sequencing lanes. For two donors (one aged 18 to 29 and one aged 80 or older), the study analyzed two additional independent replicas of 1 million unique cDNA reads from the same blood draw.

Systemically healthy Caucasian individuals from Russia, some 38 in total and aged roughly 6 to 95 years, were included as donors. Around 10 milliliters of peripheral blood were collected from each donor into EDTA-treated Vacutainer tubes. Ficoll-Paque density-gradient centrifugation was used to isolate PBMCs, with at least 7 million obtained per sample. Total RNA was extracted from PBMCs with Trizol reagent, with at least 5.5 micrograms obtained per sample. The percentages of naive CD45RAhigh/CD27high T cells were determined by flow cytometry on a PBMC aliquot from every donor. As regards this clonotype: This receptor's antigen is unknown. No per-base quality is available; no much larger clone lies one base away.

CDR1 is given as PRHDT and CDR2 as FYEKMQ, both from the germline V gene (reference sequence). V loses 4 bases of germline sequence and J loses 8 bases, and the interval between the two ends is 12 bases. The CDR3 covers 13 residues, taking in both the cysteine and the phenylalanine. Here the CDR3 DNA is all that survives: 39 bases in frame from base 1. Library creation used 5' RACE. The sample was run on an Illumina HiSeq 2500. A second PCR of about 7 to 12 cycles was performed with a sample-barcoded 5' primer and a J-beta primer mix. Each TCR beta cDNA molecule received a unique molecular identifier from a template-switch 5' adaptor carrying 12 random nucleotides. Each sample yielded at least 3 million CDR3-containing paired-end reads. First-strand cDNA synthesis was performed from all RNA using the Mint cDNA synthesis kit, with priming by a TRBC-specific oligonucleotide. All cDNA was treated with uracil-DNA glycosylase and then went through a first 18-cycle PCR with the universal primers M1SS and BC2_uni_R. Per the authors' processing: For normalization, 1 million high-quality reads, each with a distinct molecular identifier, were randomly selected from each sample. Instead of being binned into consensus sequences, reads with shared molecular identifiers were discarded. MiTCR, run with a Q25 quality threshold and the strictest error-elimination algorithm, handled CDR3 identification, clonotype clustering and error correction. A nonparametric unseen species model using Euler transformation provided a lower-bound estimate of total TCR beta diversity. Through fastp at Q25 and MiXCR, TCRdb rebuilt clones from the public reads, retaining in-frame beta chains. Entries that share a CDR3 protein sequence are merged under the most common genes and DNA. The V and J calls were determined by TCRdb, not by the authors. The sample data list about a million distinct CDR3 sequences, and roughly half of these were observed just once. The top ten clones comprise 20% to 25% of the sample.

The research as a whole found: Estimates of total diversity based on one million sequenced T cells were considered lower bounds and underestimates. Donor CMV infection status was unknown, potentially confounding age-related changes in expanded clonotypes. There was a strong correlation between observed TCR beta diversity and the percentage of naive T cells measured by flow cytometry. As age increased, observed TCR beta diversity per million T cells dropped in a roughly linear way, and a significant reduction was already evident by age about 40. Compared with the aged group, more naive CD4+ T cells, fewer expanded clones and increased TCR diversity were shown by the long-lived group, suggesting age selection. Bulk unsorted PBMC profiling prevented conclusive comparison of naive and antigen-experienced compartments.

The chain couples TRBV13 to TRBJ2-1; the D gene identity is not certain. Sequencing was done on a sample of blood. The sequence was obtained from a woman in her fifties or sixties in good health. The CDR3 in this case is CASSSGPLYEQFF. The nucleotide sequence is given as TGTGCCAGCAGCTCAGGACCACTGTATGAGCAGTTCTTC.